This is a list of T cell receptor beta chains from one sample in a study of identifying expanded T cells in peripheral blood. Sequencing used immunoSEQ multiplex PCR; TCRdb keeps in-frame clones, though not all of them. There are tens of thousands of clones in the sample; 89% occur only once, and around 3% lies in the top ten. Sample: blood. The receptors were sampled from a person aged 18 to 75 in good health. CDR3s include the opening cysteine and the closing phenylalanine or tryptophan. The order of the fields is clone size, D gene, CDR3 length, J gene, V gene, CDR3 DNA, CDR3 protein. A D gene is named only where the DNA matches it firmly. Size is stated for part of the rows, as once, few or many counts, or as a class when the clone is expanded.

. | . | 13 | TRBJ1-5 | TRBV6-1 | TGTGCCAGCAGTGAAGTCTTCAATCAGCCCCAGCATTTT | CASSEVFNQPQHF
once | . | 14 | TRBJ1-1 | TRBV10-2 | TGCGCCAGCAGTATTTATGGGGACAACACTGAAGCTTTCTTT | CASSIYGDNTEAFF
. | TRBD1 | 13 | TRBJ1-2 | TRBV6-6 | TGTGCCAGCAGTGGACAGGTCGGGGTTGGCTACACCTTC | CASSGQVGVGYTF
. | . | 14 | TRBJ1-1 | TRBV19 | TGTGCCAGTACGGTGGTGGGCAGAAGCACTGAAGCTTTCTTT | CASTVVGRSTEAFF
once | TRBD1 | 14 | TRBJ1-2 | TRBV6-1 | TGTGCCAGCAGACCTGGGGGACAGAGCTATGGCTACACCTTC | CASRPGGQSYGYTF
. | . | 15 | TRBJ2-6 | TRBV6-1 | TGTGCCAGCAGTGAAGCGGGAGCTGGGGCCAACGTCCTGACTTTC | CASSEAGAGANVLTF
. | TRBD2 | 15 | TRBJ2-3 | TRBV4-3 | TGCGCCAGCAGCCAATATAGCGGGAGCACAGATACGCAGTATTTT | CASSQYSGSTDTQYF
. | . | 16 | TRBJ2-2 | TRBV4-2 | TGTGCCAGCAGCCAAGATAGGGGTCCGAACACCGGGGAGCTGTTTTTT | CASSQDRGPNTGELFF
. | TRBD2 | 14 | TRBJ2-3 | TRBV7-3 | TGTGCCAGCAGCAGCGGGAGGGCCGTGGATACGCAGTATTTT | CASSSGRAVDTQYF
few | . | 14 | TRBJ2-3 | TRBV9 | TGTGCCAGCAGCGCCCAATCGTTCACAGATACGCAGTATTTT | CASSAQSFTDTQYF
. | TRBD1 | 13 | TRBJ1-1 | TRBV28 | TGTGCCAGCCGAGACAGGGGATATACTGAAGCTTTCTTT | CASRDRGYTEAFF
. | TRBD1 | 14 | TRBJ1-2 | TRBV2 | TGTGCCAGCAGGGACAGGGTAACGAACTATGGCTACACCTTC | CASRDRVTNYGYTF
. | . | 14 | TRBJ1-1 | TRBV19 | TGTGCCAGTAGTATAACGGGGGCGAGCACTGAAGCTTTCTTT | CASSITGASTEAFF
once | TRBD2 | 15 | TRBJ2-2 | TRBV11-2 | TGTGCCAGCAGCTTGATTAGCGGGATGACCGGGGAGCTGTTTTTT | CASSLISGMTGELFF
. | . | 13 | TRBJ2-7 | TRBV29-1 | TGCAGCGTTGGTGCTAGCGACTCCTACGAGCAGTACTTC | CSVGASDSYEQYF
. | TRBD1 | 14 | TRBJ2-5 | TRBV18 | TGTGCCAGCTCACAATACAGGGGCCAAGAGACCCAGTACTTC | CASSQYRGQETQYF
. | TRBD2 | 17 | TRBJ2-1 | TRBV10-3 | TGTGCCATCAGTGAGTCTTCGGCGGGAGGGCCCTACAATGAGCAGTTCTTC | CAISESSAGGPYNEQFF
once | . | 14 | TRBJ2-3 | TRBV18 | TGTGCCAGCTCACCCGAAATTAGCACAGATACGCAGTATTTT | CASSPEISTDTQYF
. | . | 17 | TRBJ2-7 | TRBV9 | TGTGCCAGCAGCGTAGCCCCAGGGGAACCATTTGCCTACGAGCAGTACTTC | CASSVAPGEPFAYEQYF
once | . | 16 | TRBJ2-7 | TRBV28 | TGTGCCAGCAGGACGGCTGACCCCGCAGGGTTCTACGAGCAGTACTTC | CASRTADPAGFYEQYF
. | . | 14 | TRBJ1-3 | TRBV6-5 | TGTGCCAGCAGTCTGGGGGGATCTGGAAACACCATATATTTT | CASSLGGSGNTIYF
. | . | 16 | TRBJ2-2 | TRBV15 | TGTGCCACCAGCAGAGATAGTCAGGGAGACACCGGGGAGCTGTTTTTT | CATSRDSQGDTGELFF
. | . | 16 | TRBJ2-7 | TRBV5-5 | TGTGCCAGCAGCCAAGATGTAAGGACCCGTACCTACGAGCAGTACTTC | CASSQDVRTRTYEQYF
. | . | 14 | TRBJ2-3 | TRBV7-8 | TGTGCCAGCAGCTTACTCGGGGCGGAAGATACGCAGTATTTT | CASSLLGAEDTQYF
. | . | 15 | TRBJ2-3 | TRBV5-1 | TGCGCCAGCAGCTTGGAACAGACGAGCACAGATACGCAGTATTTT | CASSLEQTSTDTQYF
. | . | 14 | TRBJ2-1 | TRBV5-1 | TGCGCCAGCATGCGTACTGTCGCCGGCTATGAGCAGTTCTTC | CASMRTVAGYEQFF
. | TRBD1 | 12 | TRBJ1-1 | TRBV28 | TGTGCCAGCAGGCAGGGGGGCACTGAAGCTTTCTTT | CASRQGGTEAFF
. | TRBD1 | 17 | TRBJ2-1 | TRBV4-3 | TGCGCCAGCAGCCGAGGGGGCTTAGGGGGATTAGACAATGAGCAGTTCTTC | CASSRGGLGGLDNEQFF
. | TRBD1 | 16 | TRBJ1-6 | TRBV13 | TGTGCCAGCAGCCACCACGGGGACAGCGTTAATTCACCCCTCCACTTT | CASSHHGDSVNSPLHF
. | TRBD2 | 13 | TRBJ2-1 | TRBV29-1 | TGCAGCGTTGCTTATCTGCGGGAGGATGAGCAGTTCTTC | CSVAYLREDEQFF
. | TRBD1 | 14 | TRBJ2-7 | TRBV19 | TGTGCCAGTAGTACCCCGGGACAGCACTACGAGCAGTACTTC | CASSTPGQHYEQYF
. | . | 14 | TRBJ1-2 | TRBV9 | TGTGCCAGCAGCCCCCAAGAGGGGATCTATGGCTACACCTTC | CASSPQEGIYGYTF
. | . | 18 | TRBJ1-2 | TRBV27 | TGTGCCAGCAGTTTATCGCCTCCGGGCCATATCCCCAACTATGGCTACACCTTC | CASSLSPPGHIPNYGYTF
. | . | 14 | TRBJ2-1 | TRBV5-1 | TGCGCCAGCAGCCCTTCCGGCTTCCCCCATGAGCAGTTCTTC | CASSPSGFPHEQFF
. | . | 13 | TRBJ2-3 | TRBV9 | TGTGCCAGCAGCGGCACTAGGGGAGATACGCAGTATTTT | CASSGTRGDTQYF
. | . | 12 | TRBJ2-3 | TRBV5-1 | TGCGCCAGTTCCCAGCGCCCTGATACGCAGTATTTT | CASSQRPDTQYF
. | TRBD1 | 15 | TRBJ2-7 | TRBV18 | TGTGCCAGCTCCAACCACCCGGACAGGGAGGACGAGCAGTACTTC | CASSNHPDREDEQYF
. | TRBD1 | 13 | TRBJ2-1 | TRBV29-1 | TGCAGCGTCGTTAGGACAGGGAGCACTGAGCAGTTCTTC | CSVVRTGSTEQFF
. | . | 16 | TRBJ1-2 | TRBV2 | TGTGCCAGCAGTGATGGTGGAGGGCGAGGGATCTATGGCTACACCTTC | CASSDGGGRGIYGYTF
few | . | 9 | TRBJ2-7 | TRBV4-3 | TGCGCCAGGCAGGGCGAGCAGTACTTC | CARQGEQYF
. | . | 14 | TRBJ2-2 | TRBV5-1 | TGCGCCAGCAGCTTGGCTGTCGATACTGGAGAGCTGTTTTTT | CASSLAVDTGELFF
. | TRBD2 | 16 | TRBJ2-1 | TRBV7-8 | TGTGCCAGCAGCATCCTTTATCGGGGTAGCGGGGATGAGCAGTTCTTC | CASSILYRGSGDEQFF
. | . | 18 | TRBJ2-2 | TRBV10-3 | TGTGCCATCAGTGAGTTGAGAGACAGGCCATCGAACACCGGGGAGCTGTTTTTT | CAISELRDRPSNTGELFF
. | TRBD1 | 15 | TRBJ1-6 | TRBV6-6 | TGTGCCAGCAGTTACCTGGGACAGGGAACGTCACCCCTCCACTTT | CASSYLGQGTSPLHF
. | TRBD1 | 14 | TRBJ1-1 | TRBV5-1 | TGCGCCAGCCGCAGGGGGGAGGTGAACACTGAAGCTTTCTTT | CASRRGEVNTEAFF
. | TRBD1 | 15 | TRBJ1-2 | TRBV28 | TGTGCCAGCAGGCTCCCTCCCGGGACAGGGGATGGCTACACCTTC | CASRLPPGTGDGYTF
many | . | 14 | TRBJ1-5 | TRBV2 | TGTGCCAGCAGTGAGGGTAGGGATCATCAGCCCCAGCATTTT | CASSEGRDHQPQHF
once | TRBD2 | 15 | TRBJ2-3 | TRBV5-1 | TGCGCCAGCACTCCGTTAGCGGGTAGCACAGATACGCAGTATTTT | CASTPLAGSTDTQYF
. | . | 19 | TRBJ2-1 | TRBV13 | TGTGCCAGCAGCGCCCCGGGCCCCATACACGACCGCTCCTACAATGAGCAGTTCTTC | CASSAPGPIHDRSYNEQFF
. | . | 13 | TRBJ2-1 | TRBV29-1 | TGCAGCGTTGAAGTGGGAGGGGGCGGTGAGCAGTTCTTC | CSVEVGGGGEQFF
. | TRBD1 | 15 | TRBJ2-1 | TRBV7-2 | TGTGCCAGCAGCTTGGGACAGGGGAGGATGGTTGAGCAGTTCTTC | CASSLGQGRMVEQFF
. | . | 17 | TRBJ2-7 | TRBV7-8 | TGTGCCAGCAGCCCCCAGTGGGGACAAGCTATTTCCTACGAGCAGTACTTC | CASSPQWGQAISYEQYF
. | . | 14 | TRBJ2-7 | TRBV27 | TGTGCCAGCAGTTTGCACGACAGTCCCTACGAGCAGTACTTC | CASSLHDSPYEQYF